This TCR beta chain was sequenced for a study of CXCR3-negative and CXCR3-positive naive CD8 T cells. Study-wide points: Both naive subsets carried similar amounts of surface CD5, so TCR strength was inferred from TRB CDR3 properties. In CXCR3-positive naive cells, the TRB CDR3s were more hydrophobic than in CXCR3-negative naive cells.

This CDR3 is built from 17 residues. Germline lookup yields CDR1 ENHRY and CDR2 SYGVKD. 5' RACE that incorporated UMI labels was used to prepare the TRB cDNA libraries. TCRdb re-called the 5' RACE reads and gives one entry per CDR3 protein, without DNA. This sample's clone table lists roughly 120,000 distinct CDR3 sequences. As to this clonotype: Its antigen is currently unknown.

What was sequenced was naive CXCR3+ CD8+ T cells from blood. Documented subset: CD45RO-CCR7+CD27+CD95- naive CD8+ T cells expressing CXCR3 (TNR3+). The rearrangement uses TRBV10-3 and TRBJ2-7; TCRdb's D gene call, TRBD2, goes unchecked for lack of DNA. The sequence came from a human donor in good health. Some clones in this sample may be carry-over from other donors' samples. CDR3: CAISGAGTSGTPYEQYF.